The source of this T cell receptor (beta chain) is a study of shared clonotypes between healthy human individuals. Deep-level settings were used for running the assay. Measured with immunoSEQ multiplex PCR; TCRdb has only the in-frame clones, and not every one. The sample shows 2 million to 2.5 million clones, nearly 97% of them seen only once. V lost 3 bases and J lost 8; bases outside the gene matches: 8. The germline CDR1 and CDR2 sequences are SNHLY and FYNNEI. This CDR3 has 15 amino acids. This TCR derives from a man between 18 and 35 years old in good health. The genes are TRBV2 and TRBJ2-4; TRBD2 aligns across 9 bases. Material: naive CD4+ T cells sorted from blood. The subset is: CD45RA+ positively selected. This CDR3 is CASSDFASGNYIQYF. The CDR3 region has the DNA TGTGCCAGCAGTGATTTCGCTAGCGGGAACTACATTCAGTACTTC. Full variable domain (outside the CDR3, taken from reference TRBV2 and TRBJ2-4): EPEVTQTPSHQVTQMGQEVILRCVPISNHLYFYWYRQILGQKVEFLVSFYNNEISEKSEIFDDQFSVERPDGSNFTLKIRSTKLEDSAMYFCASSDFASGNYIQYFGAGTRLSVL.